The 24 T cell receptor beta chains given below trace back to one sample, sequenced in a study of blood T cell repertoires in COVID-19. The method was immunoSEQ multiplex PCR; TCRdb's version includes in-frame clones alone and lacks a portion of them. The sample contains 65,000 to 95,000 clones, around 89% of which appear only once. The sequencing input was peripheral blood. These receptor sequences come from a man aged 65 to 85 with active or convalescent COVID-19.

The chain couples TRBV24-1 to TRBJ2-1; TRBD2 aligns across 7 bases. Trimming removed 6 bases from V and 6 bases from J; junction bases left unmatched: 10. Germline V gene sequence: CDR1 KGHDR, CDR2 SFDVKD. The CDR3 length is 15 residues. CDR3 nucleotide sequence: TGTGCCACCAGTAGGTCCAGCGGGGACCCCAATGAGCAGTTCTTC. Protein: CATSRSSGDPNEQFF.

The rearrangement uses TRBV18 and TRBJ1-2, with 9 nucleotides matching TRBD1. The V gene's germline CDR1 is KGHSH and CDR2 LQKENI. CDR3 length: 16 amino acids. With V trimmed by 2 bases and J by 4 bases, 8 bases remained unmatched. The CDR3 bases are TGTGCCAGCTCACCAACCGGGACAGGGTACCCCTATGGCTACACCTTC. This translates into CASSPTGTGYPYGYTF.

V gene TRBV4-1 combines with J gene TRBJ1-4; 8 bases line up with TRBD1. Germline assignment: CDR1 MGHRA and CDR2 YSYEKL. The CDR3 contains 17 residues. The J segment lost 7 bases and the V segment lost 0 bases, leaving 10 bases of the junction unmatched. This CDR3 reads CASSQDPYRGIVEKLFF. The CDR3 DNA is TGCGCCAGCAGCCAAGATCCCTACAGGGGGATAGTTGAAAAACTGTTTTTT.

The chain combines TRBV4-1 with TRBJ1-5, with TRBD1 as a possible D gene (5 bases). Germline V lookup: CDR1 MGHRA, CDR2 YSYEKL. The V gene lost 3 bases and the J gene lost 9 bases, with 15 bases spanning the gap. CDR3 length: 14 residues. CDR3 sequence (DNA): TGCGCCAGCAGCCATAAGCACGGGGGTGGGCCCCAGCATTTT. Amino acid sequence: CASSHKHGGGPQHF.

This chain connects TRBV7-2 to TRBJ1-2; TRBD1 aligns across 10 bases. The V segment lost 5 bases and the J segment 5 bases; nucleotides outside the gene matches: 11. CDR3 size: 16 residues. Germline-derived CDR1 and CDR2 are SGHTA and FQGNSA. The CDR3 is CASSRDRGIIGYGYTF. CDR3 nucleotide sequence: TGTGCCAGCAGCCGGGACAGGGGTATCATTGGGTATGGCTACACCTTC. Variable domain in full (rest from reference TRBV7-2 and TRBJ1-2): GAGVSQSPSNKVTEKGKDVELRCDPISGHTALYWYRQSLGQGLEFLIYFQGNSAPDKSGLPSDRFSAERTGGSVSTLTIQRTQQEDSAVYLCASSRDRGIIGYGYTFGSGTRLTVV.

This chain uses TRBV9 with TRBJ1-1, with D perhaps matching TRBD1 (6 bases). CDR3 length: 14 residues. Trimming pared 4 bases from V and 1 base from J, leaving 11 bases between. From germline, CDR1 is SGDLS and CDR2 YYNGEE. In DNA form, the CDR3 reads TGTGCCAGCAGCCCCCAGGGACAGAACACTGAAGCTTTCTTT. It translates to CASSPQGQNTEAFF.

Only one count was recorded for this clone. V usage is TRBV19 and J usage is TRBJ1-2; D is unclear. Germline-derived CDR1 and CDR2 are LNHDA and SQIVND (reference sequence). The V end was cut by 3 bases, the J end by 0 bases, with 5 bases between. The length of the CDR3 is 13 residues. CDR3 nucleotides: TGTGCCAGTAGTATGTCAGCTAACTATGGCTACACCTTC. This codes for CASSMSANYGYTF.

The rearrangement links TRBV7-2 to TRBJ2-5; 7 nucleotides match TRBD2. The CDR3 extends over 16 amino acids. Germline-derived CDR1 and CDR2 are SGHTA and FQGNSA. J was trimmed by 1 base and V by 5 bases; bases with no gene match: 10. CDR3 sequence (DNA): TGTGCCAGCAGCCACGCTCGACTAGCCGTCCAAGAGACCCAGTACTTC. Its protein is CASSHARLAVQETQYF.

The gene calls are TRBV4-2 and TRBJ2-6; D is uncertain. CDR1 is LGHNA and CDR2 is YNFKEQ in the germline V gene. Trimming took 1 base from V and 0 from J, leaving 10 bases between them. The CDR3 sequence is 17 residues long. The CDR3 DNA reads TGTGCCAGCAGCCAAGTCGGTTCCCTCTCTGGGGCCAACGTCCTGACTTTC. This gives the protein CASSQVGSLSGANVLTF.

The chain combines TRBV10-1 with TRBJ2-1; tentative D call: TRBD2 (7 bases). V gave up 1 base and J gave up 4 bases, with 20 bases separating them. Per germline, CDR1 WNHNN and CDR2 SYGVQD (reference sequence). The CDR3 contains 18 residues. The CDR3 protein is CASSEWGTGGQTYNEQFF. The CDR3 DNA sequence: TGCGCCAGCAGTGAGTGGGGGACGGGGGGACAAACTTACAATGAGCAGTTCTTC.

This chain uses TRBV7-8 with TRBJ1-2; 8 positions match TRBD1. This CDR3 spans 17 amino acids. The germline CDR1 and CDR2 sequences are SGHVS and FQNEAQ. The trim removed 4 bases at V and 5 bases at J, leaving 15 bases unmatched. CDR3 bases: TGTGCCAGCAGCTACCGGGACAGGACCCGGCTAGGGTATGGCTACACCTTC. Translating gives CASSYRDRTRLGYGYTF.

The chain couples TRBV10-2 to TRBJ2-2; TRBD1 matches at 8 bases. This CDR3 spans 14 amino acids. The V and J ends lost 10 bases and 6 bases, in that order; junction bases with no gene match: 10. Germline CDR1 and CDR2: WSHSY and SAAADI. As DNA, the CDR3 is TGCGCCACCGAAAGACAGGGGAAGGCCGGGGAGCTGTTTTTT. This gives the protein CATERQGKAGELFF.

This CDR3 reads CASSPRPQGDTDTQYF. In DNA form, the CDR3 reads TGTGCCAGCTCACCACGTCCGCAGGGGGACACAGATACGCAGTATTTT. The chain carries TRBV18 and TRBJ2-3, with 7 bases fitting TRBD1. The ends lost 1 base at V and 2 bases at J; junction bases unmatched: 6. The CDR3 consists of 16 residues. Germline V gives CDR1 KGHSH, CDR2 LQKENI.

The genes are TRBV7-8 and TRBJ2-7; 7 nucleotides match TRBD1. Trimming at V came to 1 base and at J to 6 bases, leaving 9 bases not matched to a gene. The CDR3 runs 15 residues. CDR1 SGHVS and CDR2 FQNEAQ come from the germline V gene. The DNA for the CDR3 is TGTGCCAGCAGCTTAGTCCGGCAGGGGGTAACCGAGCAGTACTTC. It is translated as CASSLVRQGVTEQYF. Using reference TRBV7-8 and TRBJ2-7 for the parts outside the CDR3, the full variable domain is GAGVSQSPRYKVAKRGQDVALRCDPISGHVSLFWYQQALGQGPEFLTYFQNEAQLDKSGLPSDRFFAERPEGSVSTLKIQRTQQEDSAVYLCASSLVRQGVTEQYFGPGTRLTVT.

The chain employs TRBV10-2 and TRBJ1-4; a possible D gene is TRBD1 (5 bases). The CDR3 extends over 12 amino acids. Germline-derived CDR1 and CDR2 are WSHSY and SAAADI. V gave up 5 bases and J gave up 8 bases, with 9 bases separating them. Here the CDR3 DNA reads TGCGCCAGCAGTAGGGGATGGGAAAAACTGTTTTTT. This encodes CASSRGWEKLFF.

V gene TRBV29-1 combines with J gene TRBJ2-5; D remains unclear. Per germline, CDR1 SQVTM and CDR2 ANQGSEA. This CDR3 region has 12 residues. V dropped 5 bases and J dropped 1 base, with 8 bases sitting between them. CDR3 DNA: TGCAGCGTTTCCAATCCCCAAGAGACCCAGTACTTC. This encodes CSVSNPQETQYF.

The chain uses TRBV7-2 and TRBJ1-2; perhaps TRBD1 as D (6 bases). V was clipped by 1 base and J by 0 bases, with 9 bases between them. CDR1 is SGHTA, CDR2 FQGNSA, per germline. The CDR3 extends over 15 amino acids. The CDR3 nucleotides are TGTGCCAGCAGCTTAGAACAGGGCGCTAACTATGGCTACACCTTC. Encoded protein: CASSLEQGANYGYTF.

The chain links TRBV28 to TRBJ1-2, with 8 bases matching TRBD1. Unmatched junction bases numbered 6, after V lost 10 bases and J lost 5 bases. The length of the CDR3 is 12 residues. Per the germline V gene, CDR1 is MDHEN and CDR2 is SYDVKM. CDR3 coding DNA: TGTGCCACCGGACAGGGTGCGTATGGCTACACCTTC. It yields the protein CATGQGAYGYTF.

The chain recombines TRBV10-1 with TRBJ2-5, with 9 bases matching TRBD1. V dropped 0 bases and J dropped 2; count of bases not matched to a gene: 4. Germline lookup yields CDR1 WNHNN and CDR2 SYGVQD (reference sequence). The CDR3 is 16 residues long. The CDR3 loop reads CASSESLGQGQETQYF. CDR3 DNA sequence: TGCGCCAGCAGTGAGTCTCTAGGACAGGGGCAAGAGACCCAGTACTTC.

This chain joins TRBV7-2 and TRBJ2-3; the match to TRBD2 covers 11 bases. Germline V gene lookup returns CDR1 SGHTA and CDR2 FQGNSA. This CDR3 comprises 16 residues. V gave up 1 base and J gave up 2 bases; unmatched junction bases: 2. The CDR3 sequence is CASSLVSGGATDTQYF. In DNA, the CDR3 is TGTGCCAGCAGCTTAGTTAGCGGGGGGGCCACAGATACGCAGTATTTT.

In this sample, this clone turned up a few times. The CDR3, as DNA: TGTGCCAGCAGCTTTAGAGGAGGGGAGCTGTTTTTT. It yields the protein CASSFRGGELFF. The J gene is TRBJ2-2, the V gene TRBV7-6, with no clear D. This CDR3 spans 12 amino acids. The ends were cut back, 3 bases at V and 8 bases at J, with 7 bases in the middle. Germline V CDR1 and CDR2: SGHVS, FNYEAQ. The full variable domain, its missing parts supplied by reference TRBV7-6 and TRBJ2-2, is GAGVSQSPRYKVTKRGQDVALRCDPISGHVSLYWYRQALGQGPEFLTYFNYEAQQDKSGLPNDRFSAERPEGSISTLTIQRTEQRDSAMYRCASSFRGGELFFGEGSRLTVL.

The V and J genes are TRBV6-6 and TRBJ1-3, with D tentatively TRBD1 (6 bases). In germline, CDR1 is MNHNY, CDR2 SVGAGI (reference sequence). Deletions cut 5 bases from V and 0 bases from J, with 11 bases between. The CDR3 sequence is 15 residues long. Written as DNA, the CDR3 is TGTGCCAGCAGTGGACAGACATACTCTGGAAACACCATATATTTT. Translated, it gives CASSGQTYSGNTIYF.

The chain has TRBV6-2 or TRBV6-3 and TRBJ1-2, with D uncertain. Germline V gives CDR1 MNHEY, CDR2 SVGEGT. Trimming took off 5 bases at V and 2 bases at J, with 12 bases between the two ends. The CDR3 is made up of 14 amino acids. The CDR3 coding sequence is TGTGCCAGCAGTCGACAAAAGACGAACTATGGCTACACCTTC. It codes for CASSRQKTNYGYTF.

The chain recombines TRBV30 with TRBJ1-5; 7 bases fit TRBD1. Germline values: CDR1 GTSNPN, CDR2 SVGIG (reference sequence). Trimming cost V 2 bases and J 1 base; bases outside gene matches: 5. This CDR3 region has 15 residues. The DNA for the CDR3 is TGTGCCTGGAGTAAGGGGGCGCCGAGCAATCAGCCCCAGCATTTT. Its protein product is CAWSKGAPSNQPQHF.